This T cell receptor beta chain was obtained from a study of shared clonotypes between healthy human individuals. This clone was detected only once. TCRdb's table, derived via immunoSEQ multiplex PCR, lists solely in-frame clones and lacks some. Seen here are millions of clones, 85% to 95% observed once, and the top ten hold roughly 0.13%. Trimming took 6 bases from V and 3 from J, leaving 15 bases between them. Germline V CDR1 and CDR2: MDHEN, SYDVKM. The CDR3 is 15 amino acids. This clonotype was obtained from a man between 18 and 29 years old in good health. The chain uses TRBV28 and TRBJ1-5, with D perhaps TRBD1 (5 bases). Specimen: naive CD4+ T cells sorted from blood. Subset: CD45RA+ positively selected. The CDR3 loop is CASSRVQGTNQPQHF. Written as DNA, the CDR3 is TGTGCCAGCAGCCGAGTCCAGGGAACCAATCAGCCCCAGCATTTT.